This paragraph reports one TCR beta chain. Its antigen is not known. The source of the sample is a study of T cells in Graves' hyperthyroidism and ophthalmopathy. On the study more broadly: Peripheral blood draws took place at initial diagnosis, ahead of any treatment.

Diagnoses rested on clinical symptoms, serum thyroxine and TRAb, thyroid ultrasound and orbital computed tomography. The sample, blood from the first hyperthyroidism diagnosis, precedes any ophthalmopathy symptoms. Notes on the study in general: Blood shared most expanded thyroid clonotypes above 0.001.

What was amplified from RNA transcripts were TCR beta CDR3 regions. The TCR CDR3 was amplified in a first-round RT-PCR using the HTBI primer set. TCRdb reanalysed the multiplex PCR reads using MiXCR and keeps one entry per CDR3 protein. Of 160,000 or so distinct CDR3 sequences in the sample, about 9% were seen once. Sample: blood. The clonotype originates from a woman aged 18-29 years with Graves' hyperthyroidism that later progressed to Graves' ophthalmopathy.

The CDR3 nucleotides read TGTGCCAGCAGCTCCTCTAGCGGGAGTTCCTACAATGAGCAGTTCTTC. Translating gives CASSSSSGSSYNEQFF. This sequence joins TRBV5-8 and TRBJ2-1, with 10 nucleotides matching TRBD2. V lost 3 bases and J lost 1; bases outside the gene matches: 4. Germline CDR1 is SGHTS and CDR2 is YDEGEE. This CDR3 is built from 16 residues. The full variable domain, its missing parts supplied by reference TRBV5-8 and TRBJ2-1, is EAGVTQSPTHLIKTRGQQATLRCSPISGHTSVYWYQQALGLGLQFLLWYDEGEERNRGNFPPRFSGRQFPNYSSELNVNALELEDSALYLCASSSSSGSSYNEQFFGPGTRLTVL.